These 15 T cell receptor beta chains were sequenced from one sample in a study of cytomegalovirus exposure and HLA in healthy donors. 60 Vbeta and 13 Jbeta primers were used in PCR. Profiling relied on immunoSEQ multiplex PCR, and the TCRdb table lists in-frame clones only, not all of them. This table has roughly 120,000 clones, 65% to 90% appearing once. The material sequenced was PBMCs. Source of these receptors: a woman in her thirties or forties in good health and CMV-seronegative.

The chain joins TRBV7-2 to TRBJ2-5, with 16 bases identical to TRBD2. This CDR3 region has 18 residues. V was clipped by 5 bases and J by 5 bases; unmatched bases: 11. Germline CDR1 reads SGHTA; CDR2 reads FQGNSA. The CDR3 coding sequence is TGTGCCAGCAGCCTCAACATGGGACTAGCGGGAGGGCGGGAGACCCAGTACTTC. This translates into CASSLNMGLAGGRETQYF.

This chain uses TRBV9 with TRBJ2-7, with 13 bases matching TRBD2. Germline V gene data show CDR1 as SGDLS and CDR2 as YYNGEE. Trimming took 6 bases from V and 2 from J; bases not matched to a gene: 5. The CDR3 extends over 15 amino acids. CDR3 protein: CASTPGTSGTYEQYF. CDR3 nucleotide sequence: TGTGCCAGCACCCCGGGGACTAGCGGGACCTACGAGCAGTACTTC.

The CDR3: CASSLRQGGIGSPLHF. CDR3 nucleotides: TGTGCCAGCAGTTTACGACAGGGGGGGATCGGTTCACCCCTCCACTTT. The chain links TRBV27 to TRBJ1-6, with 9 bases aligning to TRBD1. Germline CDR1 is MNHEY and CDR2 is SMNVEV (reference sequence). The CDR3 contains 16 residues. V shed 2 bases and J 9 bases; nucleotides not matched to a gene: 8.

This rearrangement joins TRBV18 to TRBJ2-7; no clear D gene. The CDR3 has 12 residues. Trimming cost V 2 bases and J 5 bases, with 7 bases left between them. The germline V gene has CDR1 KGHSH and CDR2 LQKENI. The CDR3: CASSPVSDEQYF. The CDR3 DNA reads TGTGCCAGCTCACCAGTCTCGGACGAGCAGTACTTC.

The V gene is TRBV30, the J gene TRBJ1-1; D may be TRBD1 (6 bases). From germline, CDR1 is GTSNPN and CDR2 SVGIG (reference sequence). The CDR3 is made up of 13 amino acids. The V and J ends lost 2 bases and 6 bases respectively, with 13 bases between them. CDR3 region: CAWSPTGWSEAFF. The CDR3 bases are TGTGCCTGGAGTCCGACAGGCTGGTCTGAAGCTTTCTTT.

This clone was seen only a few times. The V call is TRBV27, the J call TRBJ1-1, with D perhaps TRBD1 (6 bases). This CDR3 has 13 amino acids. CDR1 and CDR2 (germline): MNHEY, SMNVEV (reference sequence). The V and J ends lost 10 bases and 5 bases respectively, with 17 bases between them. CDR3 bases: TGTGCCACCTCAGGGGTGGTCGGGACTGAAGCTTTCTTT. The encoded protein is CATSGVVGTEAFF.

The V call is TRBV27, the J call TRBJ2-5; weak D call: TRBD2 (5 bases). CDR3 size: 14 residues. Between the trimmed V and J ends, which lost 2 bases and 5 bases, there was a span of 12 bases. Germline V gives CDR1 MNHEY, CDR2 SMNVEV (reference sequence). The CDR3 DNA reads as TGTGCCAGCAGTTTACAGCGGCCCTGGGAGACCCAGTACTTC. Translation gives CASSLQRPWETQYF.

This chain uses TRBV18 with TRBJ2-7, with 8 positions matching TRBD1. The germline CDR1 and CDR2 sequences are KGHSH and LQKENI. This CDR3 is built from 14 residues. Trimming at V came to 3 bases and at J to 1 base, leaving 2 bases not matched to a gene. The CDR3 sequence is CASSPTGASYEQYF. The CDR3 bases are TGTGCCAGCTCACCGACAGGGGCGTCCTACGAGCAGTACTTC.

The rearrangement uses TRBV27 and TRBJ2-7; D is ambiguous. V shed 6 bases and J shed 0 bases, with 15 bases lying between them. The germline gives CDR1 MNHEY, CDR2 SMNVEV (reference sequence). The CDR3 consists of 15 residues. The CDR3: CASSPSTFRSYEQYF. CDR3 coding DNA: TGTGCCAGCAGCCCTTCGACTTTCCGCTCCTACGAGCAGTACTTC.

This clone was found once. The chain couples TRBV2 to TRBJ1-1; tentatively, D is TRBD1 (6 bases). Trimming stripped 9 bases from V and 4 bases from J, with 18 bases between. Germline CDR1 reads SNHLY; CDR2 reads FYNNEI. The CDR3 contains 14 residues. The CDR3 sequence is CARAIGGGGTEAFF. CDR3 DNA: TGTGCCAGGGCGATCGGGGGGGGCGGCACTGAAGCTTTCTTT.

This rearrangement joins TRBV11-1 to TRBJ2-7; 10 bases line up with TRBD2. This CDR3 spans 16 amino acids. J gave up 3 bases and V 0 bases, and 5 bases lay outside the gene matches. Germline V gene lookup returns CDR1 SGHAT and CDR2 FQDESV (reference sequence). CDR3 residues: CASSLAAASGSYEQYF. The CDR3 nucleotides are TGTGCCAGCAGCTTAGCGGCGGCTAGCGGGAGCTACGAGCAGTACTTC.

This clone came up a few times. The chain links TRBV5-1 to TRBJ1-2; 7 bases match TRBD1. CDR1 and CDR2 from the germline V gene are SGHRS and YFSETQ. Unmatched junction bases numbered 8, after V lost 0 bases and J lost 3 bases. This CDR3 contains 16 residues. The CDR3 loop reads CASSLDTTGTDYGYTF. CDR3 DNA sequence: TGCGCCAGCAGCTTGGACACCACCGGGACAGACTATGGCTACACCTTC.

This clone was observed once. The chain employs TRBV30 and TRBJ2-7; TRBD1 aligns across 7 bases. Germline assignment: CDR1 GTSNPN and CDR2 SVGIG (reference sequence). The CDR3 runs 13 residues. The V and J ends lost 4 bases and 2 bases, in that order; junction bases with no gene match: 5. This CDR3 reads CAWNSGQPYEQYF. The DNA of the CDR3 is TGTGCCTGGAATTCGGGACAGCCCTACGAGCAGTACTTC. Together with reference TRBV30 and TRBJ2-7, the CDR3 gives the full variable domain: SQTIHQWPATLVQPVGSPLSLECTVEGTSNPNLYWYRQAAGRGLQLLFYSVGIGQISSEVPQNLSASRPQDRQFILSSKKLLLSDSGFYLCAWNSGQPYEQYFGPGTRLTVT.

The chain couples TRBV7-8 to TRBJ1-1, with 7 bases identical to TRBD1. The ends lost 5 bases at V and 10 bases at J; junction bases unmatched: 13. Looked up from germline, CDR1 is SGHVS and CDR2 is FQNEAQ. The CDR3 consists of 14 residues. The CDR3 region has the DNA TGTGCCAGCAGCATCAGACAGGGAACCCCAACAGCTTTCTTT. It is translated as CASSIRQGTPTAFF.

This clone was observed a single time. The V call is TRBV18, the J call TRBJ1-2; no clear D. CDR3 size: 12 residues. Trimming pared 6 bases from V and 7 bases from J, leaving 12 bases between. The germline gives CDR1 KGHSH, CDR2 LQKENI. The CDR3 nucleotides are TGTGCCAGCTCCCCCGATCGGGTTGGCTACACCTTC. It yields the protein CASSPDRVGYTF. Looking up the rest from reference TRBV18 and TRBJ1-2 gives the full variable domain: NAGVMQNPRHLVRRRGQEARLRCSPMKGHSHVYWYRQLPEEGLKFMVYLQKENIIDESGMPKERFSAEFPKEGPSILRIQQVVRGDSAAYFCASSPDRVGYTFGSGTRLTVV.